The source of this TCR beta chain is a study of blood T cell repertoires in COVID-19. Cohort allocation depended upon clinical history that participants reported. Assay used: immunoSEQ multiplex PCR; TCRdb lists only in-frame clones, some missing. This table holds fewer than 250,000 clones, around 86% found once. Germline CDR1 KGHSH, CDR2 LQKENI. The CDR3 is 13 residues long. V lost 4 bases to trimming and J lost 0 bases, with 5 bases between them. This sequence was found in a man aged 30 to 39 in a cohort exposed to, infected with or recovered from COVID-19 (not recorded which). The chain carries TRBV18 and TRBJ2-3; D unclear. Sequences were obtained from PBMCs or T cells enriched from blood (not recorded which). CDR3: CASSLPSTDTQYF. CDR3 nucleotide sequence: TGTGCCAGCTCACTCCCGAGCACAGATACGCAGTATTTT.